This T cell receptor beta chain is from a study of monozygotic twins with inflammatory bowel disease. Turning to this clonotype: Antigen: not known.

In eight separate reactions per sample, cDNA was generated. TCRdb reprocessed the 5' RACE reads; each CDR3 protein has one entry and no DNA is given. This repertoire includes 150,000 to 200,000 distinct CDR3 sequences. Study-level findings and limits: Repertoire similarity did not separate concordant from discordant twins, possibly from limited power. Differing immunosuppressive treatments may have added variability to patient repertoires.

Per the germline V gene, CDR1 is MGHDK and CDR2 is SYGVNS. The CDR3 consists of 15 residues. The receptor's source is a human donor with ulcerative colitis or Crohn's disease, or a healthy co-twin of an affected twin (not recorded which). Sample: blood. The rearrangement joins TRBV25-1 to TRBJ2-1; TCRdb indicates TRBD1, and absent DNA this call remains unverified. This CDR3 reads CASSIPGGSYNEQFF.